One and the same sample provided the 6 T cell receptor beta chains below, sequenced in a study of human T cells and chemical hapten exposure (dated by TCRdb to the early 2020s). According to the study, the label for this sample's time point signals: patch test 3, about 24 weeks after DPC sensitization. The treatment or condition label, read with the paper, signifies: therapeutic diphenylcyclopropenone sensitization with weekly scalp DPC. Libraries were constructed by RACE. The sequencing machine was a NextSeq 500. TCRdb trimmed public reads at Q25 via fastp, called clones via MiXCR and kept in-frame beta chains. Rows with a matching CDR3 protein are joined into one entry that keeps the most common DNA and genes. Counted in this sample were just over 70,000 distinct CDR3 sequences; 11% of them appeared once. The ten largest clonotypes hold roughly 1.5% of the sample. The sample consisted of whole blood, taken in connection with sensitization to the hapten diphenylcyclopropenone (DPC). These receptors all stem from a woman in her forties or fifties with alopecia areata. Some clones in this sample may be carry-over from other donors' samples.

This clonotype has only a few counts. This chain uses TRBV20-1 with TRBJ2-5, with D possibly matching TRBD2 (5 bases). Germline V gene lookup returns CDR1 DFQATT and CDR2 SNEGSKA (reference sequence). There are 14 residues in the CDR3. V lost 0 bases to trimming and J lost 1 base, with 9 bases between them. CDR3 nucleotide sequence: TGCAGTGCTAGAGACCGGAGGACCCAAGAGACCCAGTACTTC. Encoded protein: CSARDRRTQETQYF.

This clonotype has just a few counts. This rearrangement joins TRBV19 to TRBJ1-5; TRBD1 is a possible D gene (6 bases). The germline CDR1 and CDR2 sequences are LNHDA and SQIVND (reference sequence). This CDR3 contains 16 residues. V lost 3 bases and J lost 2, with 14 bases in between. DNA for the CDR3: TGTGCCAGTAGTATTTACCTAGGGGGAGGCAATCAGCCCCAGCATTTT. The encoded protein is CASSIYLGGGNQPQHF.

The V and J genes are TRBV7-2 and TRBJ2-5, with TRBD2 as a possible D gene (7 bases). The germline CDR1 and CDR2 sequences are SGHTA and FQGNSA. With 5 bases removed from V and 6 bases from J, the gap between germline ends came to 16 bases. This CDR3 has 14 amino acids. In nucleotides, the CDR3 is TGTGCCAGCAGCCCTGGGGGGGGCCATAAGACCCAGTACTTC. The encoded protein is CASSPGGGHKTQYF.

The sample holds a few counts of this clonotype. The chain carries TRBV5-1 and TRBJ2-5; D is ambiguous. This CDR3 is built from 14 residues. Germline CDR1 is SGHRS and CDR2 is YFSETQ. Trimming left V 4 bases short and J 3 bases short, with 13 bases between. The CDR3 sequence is CASSPTSRKETQYF. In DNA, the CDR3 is TGCGCCAGCAGCCCAACGAGCAGGAAAGAGACCCAGTACTTC.

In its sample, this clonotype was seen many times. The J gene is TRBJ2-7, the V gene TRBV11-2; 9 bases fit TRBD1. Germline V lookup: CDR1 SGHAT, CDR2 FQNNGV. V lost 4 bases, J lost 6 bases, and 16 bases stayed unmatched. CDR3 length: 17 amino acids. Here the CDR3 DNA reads TGTGCCAGCAGCTCCCTAAGACTCGGGACAGGGCCAGGCGAGCAGTACTTC. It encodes CASSSLRLGTGPGEQYF.

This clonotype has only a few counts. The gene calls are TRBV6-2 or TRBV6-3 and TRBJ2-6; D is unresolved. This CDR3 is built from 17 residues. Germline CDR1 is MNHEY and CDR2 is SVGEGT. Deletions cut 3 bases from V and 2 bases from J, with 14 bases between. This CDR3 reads CASSYLTSWAGANVLTF. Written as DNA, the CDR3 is TGTGCCAGCAGTTATCTCACCTCCTGGGCTGGGGCCAACGTCCTGACTTTC.